A single T cell receptor (beta chain) is shown here with its context. Per the original methods: Reference gene primer amplification gave estimated nucleated cell counts. The assay was immunoSEQ multiplex PCR, and TCRdb's table has in-frame clones only and misses some. V and J calls and clone size are those listed in that table; D and trimming were worked out from the DNA. The repertoire has approximately 52,000 clones, approximately 90% of them found once; the top ten carry 3% to 3.5%. The entry originates in a study of blood T cell repertoires in COVID-19. The CDR3 contains 15 residues. Germline values: CDR1 LNHDA, CDR2 SQIVND (reference sequence). V lost 4 bases and J lost 1, with 11 bases in between.

The material sequenced was peripheral blood. The sequence was obtained from a man in his fifties with acute or convalescent COVID-19. The chain carries TRBV19 and TRBJ2-1; maybe TRBD2 (6 bases). The CDR3: CASSTGELSYNEQFF. Here the CDR3 DNA reads TGTGCCAGTAGTACGGGGGAGTTATCCTACAATGAGCAGTTCTTC. Looking up the rest from reference TRBV19 and TRBJ2-1 gives the full variable domain: DGGITQSPKYLFRKEGQNVTLSCEQNLNHDAMYWYRQDPGQGLRLIYYSQIVNDFQKGDIAEGYSVSREKKESFPLTVTSAQKNPTAFYLCASSTGELSYNEQFFGPGTRLTVL.